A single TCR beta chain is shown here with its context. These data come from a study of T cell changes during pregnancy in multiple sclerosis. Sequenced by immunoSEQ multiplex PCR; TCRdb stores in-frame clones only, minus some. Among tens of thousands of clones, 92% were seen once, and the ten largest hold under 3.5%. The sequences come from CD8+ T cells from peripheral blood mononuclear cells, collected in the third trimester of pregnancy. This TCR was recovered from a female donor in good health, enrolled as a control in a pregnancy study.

The CDR3: CASSTHLARFTEAFF. The CDR3, as DNA: TGTGCCAGTAGTACCCACCTGGCCCGATTCACTGAAGCTTTCTTT. V and J are TRBV19 and TRBJ1-1; no clear D gene. CDR1 and CDR2 from the germline V gene are LNHDA and SQIVND (reference sequence). The V and J ends lost 4 bases and 4 bases respectively, with 16 bases between them. The length of the CDR3 is 15 residues.